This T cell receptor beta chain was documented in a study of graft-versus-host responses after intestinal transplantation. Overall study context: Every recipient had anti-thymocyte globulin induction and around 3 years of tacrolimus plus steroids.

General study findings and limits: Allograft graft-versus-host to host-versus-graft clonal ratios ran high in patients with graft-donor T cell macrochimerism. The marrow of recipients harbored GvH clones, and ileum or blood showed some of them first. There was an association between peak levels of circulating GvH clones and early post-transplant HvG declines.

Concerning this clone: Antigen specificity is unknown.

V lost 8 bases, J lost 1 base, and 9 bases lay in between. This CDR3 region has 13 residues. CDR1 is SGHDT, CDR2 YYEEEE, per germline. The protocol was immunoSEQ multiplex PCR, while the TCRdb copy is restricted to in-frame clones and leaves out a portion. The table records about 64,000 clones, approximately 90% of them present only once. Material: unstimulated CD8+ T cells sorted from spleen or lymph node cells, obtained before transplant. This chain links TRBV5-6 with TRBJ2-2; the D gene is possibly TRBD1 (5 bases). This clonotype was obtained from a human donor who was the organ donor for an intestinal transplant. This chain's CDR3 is CASQGRNTGELFF. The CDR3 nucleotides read TGTGCCAGTCAGGGAAGGAACACCGGGGAGCTGTTTTTT.